The 18 T cell receptor beta chains presented below share a single source sample, sequenced in a study of T cell responses to AZD1222 COVID-19 vaccine. The repertoire was sequenced with immunoSEQ multiplex PCR; TCRdb's copy has only in-frame clones and lacks some. The sample holds 43,000 or so clones, around 90% seen once. Source: peripheral blood, taken 28 days after the second AZD1222 dose. The receptors shown here come from an adult who received the AZD1222 COVID-19 vaccine.

The V gene is TRBV5-1, the J gene TRBJ1-2; 7 positions match TRBD1. The ends lost 4 bases at V and 6 bases at J; junction bases unmatched: 9. CDR3 length: 14 residues. The V gene's germline CDR1 is SGHRS and CDR2 YFSETQ. CDR3 in amino acids: CASSSHTGVDGYTF. The CDR3 DNA sequence: TGCGCCAGCAGCAGTCACACAGGGGTAGATGGCTACACCTTC.

The chain carries TRBV2 and TRBJ2-5, with TRBD2 identical over 12 bases. The CDR3 runs 16 residues. Germline CDR1 and CDR2: SNHLY and FYNNEI. The V and J ends lost 4 bases and 5 bases, in that order; junction bases with no gene match: 8. The CDR3 here is CASSAEGLAGGETQYF. The CDR3 DNA sequence: TGTGCCAGCAGTGCCGAAGGGCTAGCGGGGGGGGAGACCCAGTACTTC.

The chain combines TRBV25-1 with TRBJ2-7; D possibly corresponds to TRBD1 (6 bases). This CDR3 contains 13 residues. V lost 3 bases and J 2 bases, leaving 8 bases between the germline ends. Germline V lookup: CDR1 MGHDK, CDR2 SYGVNS. CDR3 sequence (DNA): TGTGCCAGCAGTGAGGACAGAGCCTACGAGCAGTACTTC. Encoded protein: CASSEDRAYEQYF.

The rearrangement uses TRBV7-2 and TRBJ2-1; 8 nucleotides agree with TRBD1. After removal of 4 bases from V and 8 bases from J, the junction contained 10 bases not matched to a gene. Germline CDR1 SGHTA, CDR2 FQGNSA. This CDR3 spans 15 amino acids. CDR3: CASSSRQGARDEQFF. CDR3 nucleotides: TGTGCCAGCAGCTCCCGGCAGGGGGCGCGGGATGAGCAGTTCTTC.

This clone was recorded a few times. The rearrangement links TRBV12-2 to TRBJ2-7; the table's D call of TRBD2 was not tested on the DNA. TRBV12-2 represents a pseudogene. The CDR3 sequence is 16 residues long. The CDR3 bases are TGTGCAAGTCGCCCGAGGACTAGCGGGGTTTCCTACGAGCAGTACTTC. Protein: CASRPRTSGVSYEQYF.

This chain joins TRBV19 and TRBJ1-5; TRBD1 might be the D (6 bases). The CDR3 has 15 residues. Deletions cut 3 bases from V and 6 bases from J, with 15 bases between. In germline, CDR1 is LNHDA, CDR2 SQIVND (reference sequence). CDR3 residues: CASSIGRGVGQPQHF. CDR3 bases: TGTGCCAGTAGTATTGGCAGGGGTGTAGGTCAGCCCCAGCATTTT. Together with reference TRBV19 and TRBJ1-5, the CDR3 gives the full variable domain: DGGITQSPKYLFRKEGQNVTLSCEQNLNHDAMYWYRQDPGQGLRLIYYSQIVNDFQKGDIAEGYSVSREKKESFPLTVTSAQKNPTAFYLCASSIGRGVGQPQHFGDGTRLSIL.

This chain links TRBV11-2 with TRBJ2-7; D remains unclear. The CDR3 has 12 amino acids. Germline V CDR1 and CDR2: SGHAT, FQNNGV. V lost 2 bases, J lost 3 bases, and 5 bases lay in between. The CDR3 nucleotides read TGTGCCAGCAGCTTAACAGACTACGAGCAGTACTTC. Residues: CASSLTDYEQYF.

This chain uses TRBV4-3 with TRBJ2-3; 10 bases agree with TRBD2. Germline CDR1 LGHNA, CDR2 YSLEER. This CDR3 has 15 amino acids. Trimming at V came to 1 base and at J to 4 bases, leaving 2 bases not matched to a gene. The CDR3 sequence is CASSQGLAGADTQYF. The CDR3 DNA is TGCGCCAGCAGCCAAGGGCTAGCGGGGGCAGATACGCAGTATTTT.

V and J are TRBV11-3 and TRBJ1-1, with D possibly TRBD1 on 5 matching bases. This CDR3 is 13 amino acids long. In germline, CDR1 is SGHNT, CDR2 YENEEA. Between the trimmed V and J ends, which lost 7 bases and 4 bases, there was a span of 13 bases. The CDR3 nucleotides read TGTGCCAGCAAAGGGAGGGGAGGCACTGAAGCTTTCTTT. It translates to CASKGRGGTEAFF.

The gene calls are TRBV3-1 (or the pseudogene TRBV3-2) and TRBJ2-2; TRBD2 agrees at 8 bases. Germline V CDR1 and CDR2: LGHDT, YNNKEL (reference sequence). The ends lost 4 bases at V and 1 base at J; junction bases unmatched: 14. This CDR3 has 19 residues. DNA of the CDR3: TGTGCCAGCAGCCCACCGGGAGGGGCTGTCCTAAGGAACACCGGGGAGCTGTTTTTT. This encodes CASSPPGGAVLRNTGELFF.

The chain recombines TRBV15 with TRBJ1-1, with a weak D call TRBD1 (6 bases). From germline, CDR1 is LNHNV and CDR2 YYDKDF (reference sequence). V lost 0 bases, J lost 0 bases, and 14 bases lay in between. This CDR3 contains 17 residues. Here the CDR3 reads CATSRDEGGRMNTEAFF. The CDR3 nucleotides read TGTGCCACCAGCAGAGATGAAGGGGGGCGAATGAACACTGAAGCTTTCTTT.

The V and J genes are TRBV3-1 (or the pseudogene TRBV3-2) and TRBJ1-4; 8 nucleotides agree with TRBD1. The CDR3 contains 15 residues. Trimming removed 3 bases from V and 5 bases from J; junction bases left unmatched: 5. Germline CDR1 LGHDT, CDR2 YNNKEL (reference sequence). The CDR3 DNA follows: TGTGCCAGCAGCCAGAGACAGGGGTTAAATGAAAAACTGTTTTTT. It encodes CASSQRQGLNEKLFF.

The J gene is TRBJ1-5, the V gene TRBV6-5; a weak D match, TRBD1 (6 bases). V dropped 8 bases and J dropped 2 bases, with 16 bases sitting between them. CDR1 and CDR2 (germline): MNHEY, SVGAGI. This CDR3 is built from 15 residues. CDR3 DNA sequence: TGTGCCAGCTTGTCGTCCGGACAGCGCAATCAGCCCCAGCATTTT. Translated: CASLSSGQRNQPQHF.

The chain employs TRBV5-1 and TRBJ1-6; D is uncertain. Germline loops: CDR1 SGHRS, CDR2 YFSETQ. Between the trimmed V and J ends, which lost 0 bases and 3 bases, there was a span of 7 bases. The CDR3 contains 15 residues. The CDR3 sequence is CASSLDGFYNSPLHF. DNA for the CDR3: TGCGCCAGCAGCTTGGACGGATTCTATAATTCACCCCTCCACTTT.

Concerning this clone itself: The junction departs from germline at one end; a sequencing error may be responsible. V and J are TRBV10-3 and TRBJ2-2; unclear D gene. The CDR3 has 12 residues. In germline, CDR1 is ENHRY, CDR2 SYGVKD. This CDR3 reads CAINRNAGELFF. CDR3 nucleotide sequence: TGTGCCATCAACCGGAACGCCGGGGAGCTGTTTTTT.

As DNA, the CDR3 is TGTGCCAGCAGCCAAGCCCCGGCGGGAGTACCGAACACCGGGGAGCTGTTTTTT. Its translation is CASSQAPAGVPNTGELFF. This chain joins TRBV3-1 (or the pseudogene TRBV3-2) and TRBJ2-2, with 7 nucleotides matching TRBD2. This CDR3 is 18 amino acids long. CDR1 and CDR2 from the germline V gene are LGHDT and YNNKEL (reference sequence). V shed 1 base, J shed 0 bases, and the junction held 8 bases outside the gene matches.

The chain is built from TRBV6-5 and TRBJ1-1; D perhaps matches TRBD1 (6 bases). CDR1 and CDR2 (germline): MNHEY, SVGAGI. The V end lost 8 bases, the J end lost 4 bases, and 17 bases lay between the germline ends. The CDR3 covers 14 residues. DNA of the CDR3: TGTGCCAGCGTAGGGGACACCAGAAGCACTGAAGCTTTCTTT. It encodes CASVGDTRSTEAFF.

This rearrangement joins TRBV4-3 to TRBJ1-3; D remains unclear. Between the trimmed V and J ends, which lost 4 bases and 1 base, there was a span of 14 bases. The CDR3 has 16 amino acids. Germline V CDR1 and CDR2: LGHNA, YSLEER. The CDR3 DNA sequence: TGCGCCAGCAGCCCCAGCTTTACGGGATCTGGAAACACCATATATTTT. It specifies CASSPSFTGSGNTIYF.